These 3 T cell receptor beta chains came from one sample sequenced in a study of vaccination and CD4 T cells after COVID-19. The Oncomine TCR Beta short-read assay sequenced DNA from cultured CD4+ T cells. TCRdb independently ran MiXCR on the PCR reads; one entry per CDR3 protein. The table shows about 11,000 distinct CDR3 sequences, with 76% occurring only once. Antigens for these TCRs are unknown. Treatment defined: roughly 11-day PBMC culture with coronavirus spike peptide pools or control peptides (ViraFEST assay). Sequencing used CD4+ T cells from blood, cultured in vitro. The receptors were sampled from a human donor who had recovered from COVID-19.

In this sample, this clonotype turned up once. The chain uses TRBV7-2 and TRBJ2-3; D is perhaps TRBD2 (6 bases). Germline CDR1 is SGHTA and CDR2 is FQGNSA. The length of the CDR3 is 15 residues. V shed 4 bases and J shed 6 bases, with 17 bases lying between them. This CDR3 is CASSWGTRLSDTQYF. CDR3 bases: TGTGCCAGCAGCTGGGGGACTCGGTTGTCTGATACGCAGTATTTT.

This clonotype was seen more than once but under ten times. The chain recombines TRBV11-3 with TRBJ2-7; TRBD1 matches 7 bases. This CDR3 comprises 15 residues. Per the germline V gene, CDR1 is SGHNT and CDR2 is YENEEA. After removal of 5 bases from V and 0 bases from J, the junction contained 7 bases not matched to a gene. The CDR3 spells CASSHGTENSYEQYF. CDR3 coding DNA: TGTGCCAGCAGCCATGGGACAGAAAACTCCTACGAGCAGTACTTC.

The CDR3 DNA sequence: TGTGCCAGCAGGGACAGGGGGAACACTGAAGCTTTCTTT. Protein: CASRDRGNTEAFF. The genes are TRBV2 and TRBJ1-1, with 9 bases fitting TRBD1. Germline V gene lookup returns CDR1 SNHLY and CDR2 FYNNEI. The CDR3 loop spans 13 amino acids. The ends lost 6 bases at V and 1 base at J; junction bases unmatched: 0.